The 19 T cell receptor beta chains reported below all come from one sample, sequenced in a study of blood T cell repertoires in COVID-19. Sequenced by immunoSEQ multiplex PCR; TCRdb stores in-frame clones only, minus some. This sample has about 110,000 clones, with around 84% found just once. The source material was peripheral blood. These receptor sequences come from a woman aged 80 or older with active or convalescent COVID-19.

V is TRBV5-4 and J is TRBJ2-2, with 7 bases matching TRBD1. Looked up from germline, CDR1 is SGHNT and CDR2 is YYREEE (reference sequence). The CDR3 length is 18 residues. V lost 1 base to trimming and J lost 4 bases; unmatched junction nucleotides: 13. For the CDR3, the DNA is TGTGCCAGCAGCTTGTTAAGTCAGAGGGGGCCCGGCACCGGGGAGCTGTTTTTT. It encodes CASSLLSQRGPGTGELFF. The full variable domain, rest sourced from reference TRBV5-4 and TRBJ2-2, is ETGVTQSPTHLIKTRGQQVTLRCSSQSGHNTVSWYQQALGQGPQFIFQYYREEENGRGNFPPRFSGLQFPNYSSELNVNALELDDSALYLCASSLLSQRGPGTGELFFGEGSRLTVL.

This chain uses TRBV9 with TRBJ1-4; D gene uncertain. V was clipped by 0 bases and J by 8 bases, with 14 bases between them. This CDR3 has 15 amino acids. Germline V gene lookup returns CDR1 SGDLS and CDR2 YYNGEE. The CDR3 nucleotides are TGTGCCAGCAGCGTAGGTCTTCGTCCCGGGGAAAAACTGTTTTTT. This codes for CASSVGLRPGEKLFF.

The chain is built from TRBV6-5 and TRBJ2-7; 9 nucleotides line up with TRBD1. The germline V gene encodes CDR1 MNHEY and CDR2 SVGAGI. V lost 0 bases, J lost 12 bases, and 9 bases stayed unmatched. This CDR3 is 14 amino acids long. DNA of the CDR3: TGTGCCAGCAGTTACTCGGGGGGACAGGGAGTGATGTACTTC. It yields the protein CASSYSGGQGVMYF.

The chain combines TRBV3-1 (or the pseudogene TRBV3-2) with TRBJ2-1; 16 nucleotides agree with TRBD2. The ends lost 5 bases at V and 10 bases at J; junction bases unmatched: 8. CDR1 and CDR2 (germline): LGHDT, YNNKEL (reference sequence). The CDR3 length is 16 residues. CDR3 nucleotides: TGTGCCAGCAGCAACACCGGGACTAGCGGGAGGGCGGAGCAGTTCTTC. It encodes CASSNTGTSGRAEQFF.

The chain combines TRBV30 with TRBJ1-4; 10 bases match TRBD1. With V trimmed by 4 bases and J by 7 bases, 3 bases remained unmatched. The length of the CDR3 is 13 residues. Germline CDR1 is GTSNPN and CDR2 is SVGIG (reference sequence). The CDR3 reads CAWKGQGVEKLFF. The CDR3 DNA sequence: TGTGCCTGGAAAGGACAGGGGGTTGAAAAACTGTTTTTT.

The gene calls are TRBV4-1 and TRBJ1-1, with 7 nucleotides matching TRBD1. The CDR3 length is 15 residues. Per germline, CDR1 MGHRA and CDR2 YSYEKL. V was pared by 3 bases and J by 3 bases, with 7 bases of the junction left unmatched. CDR3 coding DNA: TGCGCCAGCAGCCACGATCACAGGGGTGACACTGAAGCTTTCTTT. This sequence encodes CASSHDHRGDTEAFF.

This clone has just a few counts. This chain connects TRBV28 to TRBJ1-5; D is unresolved. Trimming removed 8 bases at V and 2 bases at J, with 7 bases between. CDR3 size: 12 residues. Germline V gene data show CDR1 as MDHEN and CDR2 as SYDVKM. This CDR3 reads CASLRGNQPQHF. CDR3 coding DNA: TGTGCCAGCCTGCGGGGCAATCAGCCCCAGCATTTT.

The chain couples TRBV9 to TRBJ1-6, with 7 bases lining up with TRBD1. The V and J ends lost 0 bases and 8 bases, in that order; junction bases with no gene match: 5. The CDR3 loop spans 15 amino acids. The germline V gene has CDR1 SGDLS and CDR2 YYNGEE. CDR3 region: CASSVEGALDSPLHF. The CDR3 DNA reads as TGTGCCAGCAGCGTAGAGGGGGCGCTCGATTCACCCCTCCACTTT. Based on the CDR3 plus reference TRBV9 and TRBJ1-6, the full variable domain is DSGVTQTPKHLITATGQRVTLRCSPRSGDLSVYWYQQSLDQGLQFLIQYYNGEERAKGNILERFSAQQFPDLHSELNLSSLELGDSALYFCASSVEGALDSPLHFGNGTRLTVT.

The rearrangement joins TRBV5-5 to TRBJ1-6, with D possibly being TRBD1 (6 bases). The CDR3 length is 16 residues. V shed 0 bases and J shed 5 bases, with 12 bases lying between them. CDR1 is SGHKS and CDR2 is YYEKEE in the germline V gene (reference sequence). The CDR3 DNA is TGTGCCAGCAGCTTGGTTGCGGGGGCAAATAATTCACCCCTCCACTTT. As protein: CASSLVAGANNSPLHF. Full variable domain (rest looked up from reference TRBV5-5 and TRBJ1-6): DAGVTQSPTHLIKTRGQQVTLRCSPISGHKSVSWYQQVLGQGPQFIFQYYEKEERGRGNFPDRFSARQFPNYSSELNVNALLLGDSALYLCASSLVAGANNSPLHFGNGTRLTVT.

This chain joins TRBV27 and TRBJ2-7; TRBD2 is a possible D gene (6 bases). V was cut by 6 bases and J by 5 bases, with 17 bases left in between. CDR3 length equals 14 residues. Germline V CDR1 and CDR2: MNHEY, SMNVEV (reference sequence). DNA of the CDR3: TGTGCCAGCAGGCCACCTACTAGCCCTCACGAGCAGTACTTC. Encoded protein: CASRPPTSPHEQYF.

A note on this clone: It may be a read error: a sequence one base away is much more abundant. V gene TRBV6-6 combines with J gene TRBJ1-5, with a tentative D call TRBD1 (5 bases). Germline values: CDR1 MNHNY, CDR2 SVGAGI (reference sequence). The CDR3 has 13 residues. V was cut by 4 bases and J by 2 bases, with 6 bases left in between. The CDR3 is CASSLQGNQPQHF. In DNA form, the CDR3 reads TGTGCCAGCAGTTTACAGGGCAATCAGCCCCAGCATTTT.

The gene calls are TRBV27 and TRBJ1-1; 8 positions match TRBD1. V shed 5 bases and J 3 bases; nucleotides not matched to a gene: 5. Germline V gives CDR1 MNHEY, CDR2 SMNVEV (reference sequence). This CDR3 spans 14 amino acids. The CDR3 nucleotides read TGTGCCAGCAGTACGGGACAGGTTGACACTGAAGCTTTCTTT. Translation: CASSTGQVDTEAFF.

The V and J genes are TRBV18 and TRBJ2-1, with 8 bases fitting TRBD2. CDR1 is KGHSH and CDR2 is LQKENI in the germline V gene. CDR3 size: 16 residues. V lost 2 bases to trimming and J lost 0 bases; unmatched junction nucleotides: 3. CDR3 protein: CASSPKSGSSYNEQFF. The CDR3 nucleotides read TGTGCCAGCTCACCAAAAAGCGGGAGCTCCTACAATGAGCAGTTCTTC.

The V call is TRBV7-2, the J call TRBJ1-3, with 8 bases that match TRBD1. Unmatched junction bases numbered 3, after V lost 5 bases and J lost 3 bases. This CDR3 region has 14 residues. The germline V gene encodes CDR1 SGHTA and CDR2 FQGNSA. The CDR3 reads CASSVTGGGNTIYF. CDR3 nucleotide sequence: TGTGCCAGCAGCGTTACAGGGGGTGGAAACACCATATATTTT.

This clone has ten or more counts. V usage is TRBV5-1 and J usage is TRBJ2-1; D gene ambiguous. Germline CDR1 and CDR2: SGHRS and YFSETQ. The CDR3 has 12 residues. With 1 base removed from V and 7 bases from J, the gap between germline ends came to 6 bases. This CDR3 reads CASSLTFNEQFF. CDR3 coding DNA: TGCGCCAGCAGCTTGACTTTTAATGAGCAGTTCTTC.

The chain combines TRBV27 with TRBJ1-5; tentatively, D is TRBD1 (5 bases). Trimming shortened V by 3 bases and J by 5 bases, and 8 bases separated the two germline ends. The CDR3 loop spans 13 amino acids. Germline lookup yields CDR1 MNHEY and CDR2 SMNVEV (reference sequence). CDR3 sequence reads: CASSFQGYQPQHF. For the CDR3, the DNA is TGTGCCAGCAGTTTTCAGGGTTATCAGCCCCAGCATTTT.

The V and J genes are TRBV20-1 and TRBJ1-2; no clear D. Per the germline V gene, CDR1 is DFQATT and CDR2 is SNEGSKA (reference sequence). CDR3 length: 10 amino acids. V lost 3 bases to trimming and J lost 5 bases, with 4 bases between them. The CDR3 nucleotides are TGCAGTGCTAGGTCTTATGGCTACACCTTC. Translated: CSARSYGYTF.

The CDR3 here is CAWRSGREYNEQFF. As DNA, the CDR3 is TGTGCCTGGAGAAGCGGGAGGGAATACAATGAGCAGTTCTTC. The V call is TRBV30, the J call TRBJ2-1, with TRBD2 identical over 10 bases. CDR1 is GTSNPN, CDR2 SVGIG, per germline (reference sequence). This CDR3 is built from 14 residues. After removal of 3 bases from V and 4 bases from J, the junction contained 3 bases not matched to a gene.

The chain has TRBV25-1 and TRBJ2-7; D gene unclear. CDR1 and CDR2 (germline): MGHDK, SYGVNS. V lost 3 bases and J lost 2, with 5 bases in between. The CDR3 contains 12 residues. The CDR3 region has the DNA TGTGCCAGCAGTGACAGAACCTACGAGCAGTACTTC. Translated, it gives CASSDRTYEQYF.